This TCR beta chain was sequenced in a study of blood T cell repertoires in COVID-19. Study at large: The United States, Italy and Spain supplied acute and convalescent COVID-19 samples. PBMCs, B-cell-depleted T cells, or T cells were the source of the cDNA or gDNA that made up the material.

CDR1 and CDR2 from the germline V gene are LNHDA and SQIVND (reference sequence). CDR3 length equals 14 residues. Deletions cut 1 base from V and 6 bases from J, with 13 bases between. Original handling: Amplification of reference gene primers was used by the study to estimate nucleated cell counts. TCRdb keeps only in-frame clones here, not all; method: immunoSEQ multiplex PCR. V, J and clone size reflect that table, while D and trimming were determined from the DNA. The data hold about 81,000 clones, with around 91% observed a single time. This chain links TRBV19 with TRBJ2-7, with D tentatively TRBD2 (6 bases). The TCR sequence derives from a man between 65 and 85 years old with active or convalescent COVID-19. The sample taken for sequencing was peripheral blood. The CDR3 protein is CASSIGGLAGEQYF. The CDR3 coding sequence is TGTGCCAGTAGTATAGGGGGACTCGCCGGCGAGCAGTACTTC. Using reference TRBV19 and TRBJ2-7 for the parts outside the CDR3, the full variable domain is DGGITQSPKYLFRKEGQNVTLSCEQNLNHDAMYWYRQDPGQGLRLIYYSQIVNDFQKGDIAEGYSVSREKKESFPLTVTSAQKNPTAFYLCASSIGGLAGEQYFGPGTRLTVT.